What follows is one T cell receptor (beta chain) and its context. The sample originates from a study of shared T cell receptors in the human thymus. From germline, CDR1 is SGHDN and CDR2 FVKESK. Trimming shortened V by 0 bases and J by 2 bases, and 27 bases separated the two germline ends. There are 21 residues in the CDR3. Some clones are missing from TCRdb's copy, which holds only in-frame ones; the method was immunoSEQ multiplex PCR. The data contain 550,000 to 800,000 clones, roughly 88% of them seen just once; the ten biggest clones take up 0.0095% to 0.011%. The same data also went into a second study, on human thymus T cells. That report notes: Corrective surgery for congenital heart defects was being performed on the healthy Finnish infants who were the donors. Thymic samples were excised during corrective heart operations. Thymic and blood repertoires seemed to favor certain V and J genes. Thymic repertoires from unrelated individuals overlapped highly, related research reported.

Sequencing used thymocytes. This sequence was found in a girl less than two years old with a congenital heart defect. The rearrangement links TRBV14 to TRBJ2-3, with D possibly TRBD2 on 5 matching bases. CDR3 sequence: CASSQEPGEGRQPTNTDTQYF. CDR3 sequence (DNA): TGTGCCAGCAGCCAAGAACCAGGCGAGGGTAGGCAACCTACTAACACAGATACGCAGTATTTT.